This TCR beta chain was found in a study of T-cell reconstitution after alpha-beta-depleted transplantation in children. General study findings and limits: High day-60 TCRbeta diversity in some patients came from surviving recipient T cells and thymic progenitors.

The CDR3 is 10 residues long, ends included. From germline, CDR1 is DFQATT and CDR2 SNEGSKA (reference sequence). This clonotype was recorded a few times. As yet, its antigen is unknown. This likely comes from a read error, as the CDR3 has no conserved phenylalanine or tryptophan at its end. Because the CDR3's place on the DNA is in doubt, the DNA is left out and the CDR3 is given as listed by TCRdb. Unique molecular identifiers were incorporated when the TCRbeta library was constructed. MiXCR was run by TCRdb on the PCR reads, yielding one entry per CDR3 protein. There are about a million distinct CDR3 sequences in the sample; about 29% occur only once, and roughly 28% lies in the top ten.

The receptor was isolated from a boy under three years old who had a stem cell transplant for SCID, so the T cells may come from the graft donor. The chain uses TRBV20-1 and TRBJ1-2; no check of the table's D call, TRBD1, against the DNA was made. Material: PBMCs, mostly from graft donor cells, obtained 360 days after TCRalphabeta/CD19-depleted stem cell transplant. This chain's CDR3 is CSAGTGGPPS.